Each of the 20 T cell receptor beta chains below was sequenced from the same sample in a study of blood T cell repertoires in COVID-19. Sequencing was performed with immunoSEQ multiplex PCR; in TCRdb, only in-frame clones are kept and a portion is missing. The top ten hold around 10% of the sample, which has roughly 21,000 clones, more than 80% seen once. Sequences were obtained from peripheral blood. These receptors were obtained from a woman at least 80 years old with active or convalescent COVID-19.

The rearrangement joins TRBV9 to TRBJ2-7; D ambiguous. CDR3 length equals 13 residues. V was cut by 2 bases and J by 7 bases, with 13 bases left in between. CDR1 and CDR2 (germline): SGDLS, YYNGEE. CDR3: CASSVRPLGEQYF. The DNA of the CDR3 is TGTGCCAGCAGCGTTCGACCCCTAGGTGAGCAGTACTTC.

This clone was seen only a few times. J is TRBJ2-1 and V is TRBV12-1; TRBD2, the table's D call, lacks a check against the DNA. TRBV12-1 is listed as a pseudogene. CDR3 size: 16 residues. The CDR3 sequence is CASRNRRGLGYNEQFF. The CDR3 DNA reads as TGTGCCAGCCGAAATAGGCGGGGGCTGGGATACAATGAGCAGTTCTTC.

The rearrangement joins TRBV19 to TRBJ1-3, with 9 bases matching TRBD1. The CDR3 consists of 16 residues. CDR1 is LNHDA, CDR2 SQIVND, per germline (reference sequence). Trimming cost V 4 bases and J 4 bases; bases outside gene matches: 8. The CDR3 sequence: CASSRGTGKAGNTIYF. The CDR3 DNA sequence: TGTGCCAGTAGTAGGGGGACAGGGAAGGCCGGAAACACCATATATTTT.

This chain uses TRBV3-1 (or the pseudogene TRBV3-2) with TRBJ1-2; D not resolved. Trimming stripped 0 bases from V and 4 bases from J, with 9 bases between. Per the germline V gene, CDR1 is LGHDT and CDR2 is YNNKEL (reference sequence). The length of the CDR3 is 14 residues. The CDR3 nucleotides read TGTGCCAGCAGCCAAGAAGCAGGCTCCTATGGCTACACCTTC. Its protein product is CASSQEAGSYGYTF.

The gene calls are TRBV28 and TRBJ2-7; possibly TRBD2 for D (5 bases). Germline CDR1 reads MDHEN; CDR2 reads SYDVKM. This CDR3 is built from 16 residues. The ends were cut back, 5 bases at V and 0 bases at J, with 17 bases in the middle. CDR3 loop: CASSPNIQRSSYEQYF. In nucleotides, the CDR3 is TGTGCCAGCAGTCCAAACATACAGCGGAGCTCCTACGAGCAGTACTTC. The variable domain in full, with the rest retrieved from reference TRBV28 and TRBJ2-7, is DVKVTQSSRYLVKRTGEKVFLECVQDMDHENMFWYRQDPGLGLRLIYFSYDVKMKEKGDIPEGYSVSREKKERFSLILESASTNQTSMYLCASSPNIQRSSYEQYFGPGTRLTVT.

CDR3 amino acids: CASSPRSSGNTIYF. As DNA, the CDR3 is TGTGCCAGTAGTCCCCGTTCCTCTGGAAACACCATATATTTT. This chain connects TRBV19 to TRBJ1-3; D remains ambiguous. The CDR3 is made up of 14 amino acids. Trimming removed 5 bases from V and 0 bases from J, with 8 bases in between. Germline-derived CDR1 and CDR2 are LNHDA and SQIVND (reference sequence).

The chain recombines TRBV5-4 with TRBJ2-7; the D is unclear. V was trimmed by 4 bases and J by 4 bases, leaving 9 bases between them. Germline V gives CDR1 SGHNT, CDR2 YYREEE (reference sequence). The CDR3 runs 12 residues. The DNA for the CDR3 is TGTGCCAGCAGCCAGAACAGTTACGAGCAGTACTTC. Translation gives CASSQNSYEQYF.

The gene calls are TRBV6-5 and TRBJ1-1; no reliable D call. The CDR3 extends over 14 amino acids. V was pared by 7 bases and J by 4 bases, with 16 bases between. Germline CDR1 MNHEY, CDR2 SVGAGI. The CDR3 is CASIGEGRSTEAFF. CDR3 nucleotides: TGTGCCAGCATTGGTGAAGGGAGGAGCACTGAAGCTTTCTTT.

The rearrangement uses TRBV5-1 and TRBJ2-1, with 10 bases lining up with TRBD1. J lost 6 bases, V lost 5 bases, and 14 bases had no gene match. The germline CDR1 and CDR2 sequences are SGHRS and YFSETQ. This CDR3 contains 17 residues. The CDR3 protein is CASRGGDPGQGSNEQFF. DNA for the CDR3: TGCGCCAGCAGAGGAGGGGATCCGGGACAGGGGTCCAATGAGCAGTTCTTC. Full variable domain (remainder filled in from reference TRBV5-1 and TRBJ2-1): KAGVTQTPRYLIKTRGQQVTLSCSPISGHRSVSWYQQTPGQGLQFLFEYFSETQRNKGNFPGRFSGRQFSNSRSEMNVSTLELGDSALYLCASRGGDPGQGSNEQFFGPGTRLTVL.

V is TRBV6-6 and J is TRBJ2-5, with 7 positions matching TRBD2. The ends lost 6 bases at V and 1 base at J; junction bases unmatched: 11. This CDR3 is built from 16 residues. Germline CDR1 MNHNY, CDR2 SVGAGI (reference sequence). CDR3: CASSAGGGAVQETQYF. In DNA form, the CDR3 reads TGTGCCAGCAGCGCCGGGGGAGGGGCAGTCCAAGAGACCCAGTACTTC.

The chain carries TRBV10-3 and TRBJ1-2; tentative D call: TRBD1 (5 bases). The CDR3 runs 15 residues. Germline CDR1 is ENHRY and CDR2 is SYGVKD. V lost 3 bases and J lost 3, with 14 bases in between. CDR3 DNA: TGTGCCATCAGTGATATCGGAGGGGCGGACTATGGCTACACCTTC. Translation: CAISDIGGADYGYTF.

The CDR3 DNA follows: TGCGCCAGCAGCTCCAGCTGGACAGGAGGCGAGCAGTACTTC. It specifies CASSSSWTGGEQYF. The V and J genes are TRBV5-1 and TRBJ2-7; 7 nucleotides line up with TRBD1. This CDR3 contains 14 residues. The trim removed 3 bases at V and 6 bases at J, leaving 9 bases unmatched. Germline V gene sequence: CDR1 SGHRS, CDR2 YFSETQ.

This clone was observed once. CDR3 region: CASSGQGVLSGNTGELFF. The CDR3 nucleotides read TGTGCCAGCAGCGGACAGGGAGTACTTTCAGGCAACACCGGGGAGCTGTTTTTT. The chain uses TRBV9 and TRBJ2-2; 7 bases are shared with TRBD1. Germline CDR1 is SGDLS and CDR2 is YYNGEE. Unmatched junction bases numbered 13, after V lost 3 bases and J lost 2 bases. CDR3 length equals 18 residues.

J is TRBJ2-2 and V is TRBV2; 14 bases are shared with TRBD2. V trimming: 6 bases; J trimming: 3 bases; junction bases outside the gene matches: 3. The CDR3 runs to 16 residues. Germline CDR1 is SNHLY and CDR2 is FYNNEI. In nucleotides, the CDR3 is TGTGCCAGCAGGAGACTAGCGGGAGGGGACACCGGGGAGCTGTTTTTT. Its protein is CASRRLAGGDTGELFF.

The genes are TRBV2 and TRBJ2-5, with 9 bases fitting TRBD2. Unmatched junction bases numbered 11, after V lost 7 bases and J lost 2 bases. The length of the CDR3 is 16 residues. CDR1 and CDR2 (germline): SNHLY, FYNNEI. The CDR3, as DNA: TGTGCCAGCACCAGGGCGGCGGGAGGGCCGCAAGAGACCCAGTACTTC. This codes for CASTRAAGGPQETQYF.

The count of this clone is one. V gene TRBV5-1 combines with J gene TRBJ1-3; D gene ambiguous. The CDR3 runs to 16 residues. Per the germline V gene, CDR1 is SGHRS and CDR2 is YFSETQ. Trimming shortened V by 0 bases and J by 4 bases, and 14 bases separated the two germline ends. The DNA for the CDR3 is TGCGCCAGCAGCTTGGGCCGCAATATCGGGGGAAACACCATATATTTT. Translating gives CASSLGRNIGGNTIYF.

In DNA, the CDR3 is TGTGCCAGCAGGACCGGGACAGGGATAGGATTAGGTACTGAAGCTTTCTTT. It encodes CASRTGTGIGLGTEAFF. The chain links TRBV27 to TRBJ1-1; 9 nucleotides line up with TRBD1. V lost 6 bases to trimming and J lost 5 bases; unmatched junction nucleotides: 16. Germline V lookup: CDR1 MNHEY, CDR2 SMNVEV (reference sequence). The CDR3 length is 17 residues.

The gene calls are TRBV2 and TRBJ2-5; 9 bases are a match to TRBD2. From germline, CDR1 is SNHLY and CDR2 FYNNEI. The CDR3 covers 15 residues. V trimming: 4 bases; J trimming: 5 bases; junction bases outside the gene matches: 8. The CDR3 region is CASSASSGGRETQYF. In nucleotides, the CDR3 is TGTGCCAGCAGTGCCTCGAGCGGGGGGAGGGAGACCCAGTACTTC.

V and J are TRBV28 and TRBJ1-6; TRBD1 is a possible D gene (5 bases). CDR1 is MDHEN and CDR2 is SYDVKM in the germline V gene. The CDR3 is 17 amino acids. The V and J ends lost 4 bases and 1 base respectively, with 14 bases between them. The chain's CDR3 is CASSSSGSGSYNSPLHF. The CDR3 region has the DNA TGTGCCAGCAGTTCCTCAGGGAGCGGGTCCTATAATTCACCCCTCCACTTT.

This clone was counted once. In DNA form, the CDR3 reads TGTGCCAGCAGCCCCCCTAGCTCTGAGGAGCTGTTTTTT. The encoded protein is CASSPPSSEELFF. This chain links TRBV28 with TRBJ2-2; TRBD2 might be the D (5 bases). Germline V gene data show CDR1 as MDHEN and CDR2 as SYDVKM. With 6 bases removed from V and 10 bases from J, the gap between germline ends came to 15 bases. The CDR3 extends over 13 amino acids.